The present T cell receptor (beta chain) was sequenced within a study of chemoradiotherapy in HPV16-positive cancers. With 5 bases clipped from V and 7 bases from J, the junction kept 9 bases outside the gene matches. Germline CDR1 SEHNR, CDR2 FQNEAQ (reference sequence). This CDR3 has 15 amino acids. Samples were taken several times over chemoradiotherapy. The table came from immunoSEQ multiplex PCR; TCRdb's copy has only in-frame clones and leaves some out. Here the sample spans 950 to 1,200 clones, less than 80% being singletons. The genes are TRBV7-9 and TRBJ2-1; 9 bases are shared with TRBD1. The material sequenced was tumor tissue, taken from a patient who underwent chemoradiotherapy. This TCR was recovered from a human donor with HPV-associated anogenital cancer. This CDR3 reads CASSEGQGGVNEQFF. In DNA form, the CDR3 reads TGTGCCAGCAGCGAGGGACAGGGAGGGGTTAATGAGCAGTTCTTC.